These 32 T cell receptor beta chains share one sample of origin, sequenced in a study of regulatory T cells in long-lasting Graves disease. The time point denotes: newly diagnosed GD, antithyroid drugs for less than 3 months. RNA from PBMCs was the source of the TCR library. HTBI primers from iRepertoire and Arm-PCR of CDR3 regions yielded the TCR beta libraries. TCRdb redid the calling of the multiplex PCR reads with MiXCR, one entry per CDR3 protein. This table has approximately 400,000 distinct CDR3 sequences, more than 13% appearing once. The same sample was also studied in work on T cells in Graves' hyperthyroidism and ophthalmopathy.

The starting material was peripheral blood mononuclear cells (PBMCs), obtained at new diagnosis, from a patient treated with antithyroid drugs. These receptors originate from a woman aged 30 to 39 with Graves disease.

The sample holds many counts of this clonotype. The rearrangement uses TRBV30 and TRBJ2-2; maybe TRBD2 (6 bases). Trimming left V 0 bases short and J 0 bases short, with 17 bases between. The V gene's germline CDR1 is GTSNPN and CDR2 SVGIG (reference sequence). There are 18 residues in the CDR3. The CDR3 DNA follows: TGTGCCTGGAGTGTACCCCCTTCGGGGGTGGCGAACACCGGGGAGCTGTTTTTT. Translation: CAWSVPPSGVANTGELFF. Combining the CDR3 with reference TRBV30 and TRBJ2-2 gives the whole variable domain SQTIHQWPATLVQPVGSPLSLECTVEGTSNPNLYWYRQAAGRGLQLLFYSVGIGQISSEVPQNLSASRPQDRQFILSSKKLLLSDSGFYLCAWSVPPSGVANTGELFFGEGSRLTVL.

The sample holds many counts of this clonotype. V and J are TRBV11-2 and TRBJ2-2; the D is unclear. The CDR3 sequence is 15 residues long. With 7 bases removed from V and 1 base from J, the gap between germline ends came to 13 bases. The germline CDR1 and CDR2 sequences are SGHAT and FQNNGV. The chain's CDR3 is CASTTPWGNTGELFF. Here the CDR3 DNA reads TGTGCCAGCACCACTCCCTGGGGGAACACCGGGGAGCTGTTTTTT.

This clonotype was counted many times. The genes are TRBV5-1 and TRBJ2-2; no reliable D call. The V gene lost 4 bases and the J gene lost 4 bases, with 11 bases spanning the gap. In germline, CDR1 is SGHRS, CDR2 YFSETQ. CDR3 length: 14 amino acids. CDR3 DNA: TGCGCCAGCAGCGTGGATACAGTCACCGGGGAGCTGTTTTTT. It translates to CASSVDTVTGELFF.

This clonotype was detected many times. CDR3 in amino acids: CASSRDIEAFF. The CDR3 DNA sequence: TGTGCCAGCAGTAGGGACATCGAAGCTTTCTTT. V gene TRBV12-3 or TRBV12-4 combines with J gene TRBJ1-1; D may be TRBD1 (6 bases). This CDR3 is 11 amino acids long. Trimming cost V 5 bases and J 8 bases, with 9 bases left between them.

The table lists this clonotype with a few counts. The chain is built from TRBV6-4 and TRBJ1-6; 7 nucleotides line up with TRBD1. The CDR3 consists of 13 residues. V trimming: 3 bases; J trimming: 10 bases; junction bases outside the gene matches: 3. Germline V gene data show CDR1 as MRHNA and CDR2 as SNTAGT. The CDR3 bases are TGTGCCAGCAGTGAAGACAGGGACTCACCCCTCCACTTT. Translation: CASSEDRDSPLHF.

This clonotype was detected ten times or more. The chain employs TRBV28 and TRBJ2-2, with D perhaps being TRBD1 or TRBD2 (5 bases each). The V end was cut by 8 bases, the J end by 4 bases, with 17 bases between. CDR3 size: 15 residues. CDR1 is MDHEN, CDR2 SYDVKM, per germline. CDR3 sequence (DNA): TGTGCCAGCGGTGCGCCGGGGCGATTCACCGGGGAGCTGTTTTTT. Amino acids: CASGAPGRFTGELFF.

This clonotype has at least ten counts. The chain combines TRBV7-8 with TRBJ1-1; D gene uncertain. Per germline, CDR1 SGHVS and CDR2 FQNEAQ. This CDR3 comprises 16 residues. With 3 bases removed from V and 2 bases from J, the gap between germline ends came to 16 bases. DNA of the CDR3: TGTGCCAGCAGCTTGAAAAGGGCAGGCCATAACACTGAAGCTTTCTTT. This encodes CASSLKRAGHNTEAFF.

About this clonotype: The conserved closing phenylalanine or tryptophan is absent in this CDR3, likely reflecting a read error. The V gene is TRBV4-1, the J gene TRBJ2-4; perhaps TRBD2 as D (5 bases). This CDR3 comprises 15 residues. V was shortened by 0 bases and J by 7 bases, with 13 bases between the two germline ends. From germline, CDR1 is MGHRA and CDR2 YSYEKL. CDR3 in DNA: TGCGCCAGCAGCCAAGAGAGTCCGGAGGCGAACATTCAGTACCTC. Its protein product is CASSQESPEANIQYL.

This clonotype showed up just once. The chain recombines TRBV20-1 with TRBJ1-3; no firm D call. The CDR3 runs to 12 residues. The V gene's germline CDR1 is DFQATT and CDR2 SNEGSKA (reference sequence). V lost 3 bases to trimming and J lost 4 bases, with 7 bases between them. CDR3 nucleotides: TGCAGTGCTAGTCGCCGGGGAAACACCATATATTTT. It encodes CSASRRGNTIYF.

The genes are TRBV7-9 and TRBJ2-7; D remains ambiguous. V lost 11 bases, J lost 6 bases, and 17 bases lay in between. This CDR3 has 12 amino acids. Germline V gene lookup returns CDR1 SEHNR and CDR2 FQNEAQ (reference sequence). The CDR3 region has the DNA TGTGCCGGCGCTCCCCTTTCGGGCGAGCAGTACTTC. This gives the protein CAGAPLSGEQYF.

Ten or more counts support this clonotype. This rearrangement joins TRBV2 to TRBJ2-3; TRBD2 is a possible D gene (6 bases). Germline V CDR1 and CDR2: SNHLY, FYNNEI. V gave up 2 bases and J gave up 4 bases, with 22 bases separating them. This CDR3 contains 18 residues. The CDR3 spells CASSELPRLGWEPDTQYF. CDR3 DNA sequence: TGTGCCAGCAGTGAACTCCCTCGACTAGGATGGGAACCAGATACGCAGTATTTT.

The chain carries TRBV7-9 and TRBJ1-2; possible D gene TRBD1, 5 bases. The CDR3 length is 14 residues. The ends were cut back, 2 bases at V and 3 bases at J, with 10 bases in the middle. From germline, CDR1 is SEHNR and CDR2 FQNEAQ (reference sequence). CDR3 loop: CASSLQRGDYGYTF. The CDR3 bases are TGTGCCAGCAGCTTACAAAGGGGTGACTATGGCTACACCTTC. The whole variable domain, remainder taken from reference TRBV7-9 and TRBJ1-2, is DTGVSQNPRHKITKRGQNVTFRCDPISEHNRLYWYRQTLGQGPEFLTYFQNEAQLEKSRLLSDRFSAERPKGSFSTLEIQRTEQGDSAMYLCASSLQRGDYGYTFGSGTRLTVV.

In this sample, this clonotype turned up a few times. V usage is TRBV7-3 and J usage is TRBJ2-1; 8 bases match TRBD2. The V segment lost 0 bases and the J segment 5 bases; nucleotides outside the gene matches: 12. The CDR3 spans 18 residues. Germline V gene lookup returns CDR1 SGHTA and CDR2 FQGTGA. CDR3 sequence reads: CASSLTGGRISGNNEQFF. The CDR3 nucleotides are TGTGCCAGCAGCTTAACGGGCGGCAGGATTAGCGGGAACAATGAGCAGTTCTTC.

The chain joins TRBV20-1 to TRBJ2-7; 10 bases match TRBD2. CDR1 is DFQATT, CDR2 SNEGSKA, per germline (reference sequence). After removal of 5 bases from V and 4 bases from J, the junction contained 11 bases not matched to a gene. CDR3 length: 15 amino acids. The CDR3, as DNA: TGCAGTGCTCCCACTACCCGGACTAGCGGATACGAGCAGTACTTC. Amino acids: CSAPTTRTSGYEQYF.

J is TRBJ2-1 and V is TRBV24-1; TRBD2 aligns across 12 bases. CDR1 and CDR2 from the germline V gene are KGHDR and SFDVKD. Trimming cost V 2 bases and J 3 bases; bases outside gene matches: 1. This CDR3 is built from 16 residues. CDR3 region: CATSDSTSGSYNEQFF. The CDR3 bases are TGTGCCACCAGTGATTCGACTAGCGGGAGCTACAATGAGCAGTTCTTC.

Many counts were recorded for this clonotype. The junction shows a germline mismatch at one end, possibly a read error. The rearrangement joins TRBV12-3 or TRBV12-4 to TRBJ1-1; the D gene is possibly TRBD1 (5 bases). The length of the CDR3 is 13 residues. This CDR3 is CASSALGAHETFF. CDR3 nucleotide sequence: TGTGCCAGCAGTGCTCTTGGGGCTCATGAAACTTTCTTT.

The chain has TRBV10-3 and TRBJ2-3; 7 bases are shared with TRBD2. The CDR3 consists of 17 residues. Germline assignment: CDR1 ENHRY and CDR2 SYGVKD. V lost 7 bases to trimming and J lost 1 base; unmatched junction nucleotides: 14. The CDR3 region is CAITERLGLAGTDTQYF. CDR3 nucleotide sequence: TGTGCCATCACCGAGAGACTCGGCCTAGCGGGCACAGATACGCAGTATTTT.

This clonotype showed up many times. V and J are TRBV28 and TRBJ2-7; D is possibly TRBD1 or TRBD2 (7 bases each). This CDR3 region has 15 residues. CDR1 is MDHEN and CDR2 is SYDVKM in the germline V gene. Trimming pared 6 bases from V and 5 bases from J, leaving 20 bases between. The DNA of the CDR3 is TGTGCCAGCAGGGAACAGGGGAGGGTTTTCCACGAGCAGTACTTC. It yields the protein CASREQGRVFHEQYF.

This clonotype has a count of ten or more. In DNA form, the CDR3 reads TGTGCCAGCAGCAATCGGCGCTACGAGCAGTACTTC. Translation gives CASSNRRYEQYF. V and J are TRBV7-9 and TRBJ2-7; D gene unclear. This CDR3 spans 12 amino acids. CDR1 is SEHNR, CDR2 FQNEAQ, per germline (reference sequence). Trimming shortened V by 5 bases and J by 3 bases, and 8 bases separated the two germline ends.

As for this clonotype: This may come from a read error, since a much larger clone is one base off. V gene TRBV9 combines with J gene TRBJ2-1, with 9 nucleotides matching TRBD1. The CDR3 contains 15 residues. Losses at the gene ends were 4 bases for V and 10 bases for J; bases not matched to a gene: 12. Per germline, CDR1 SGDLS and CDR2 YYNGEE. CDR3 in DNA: TGTGCCAGCAGCCCAGGACAGGGGAGCTCCTACGAGCAGTTCTTC. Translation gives CASSPGQGSSYEQFF.

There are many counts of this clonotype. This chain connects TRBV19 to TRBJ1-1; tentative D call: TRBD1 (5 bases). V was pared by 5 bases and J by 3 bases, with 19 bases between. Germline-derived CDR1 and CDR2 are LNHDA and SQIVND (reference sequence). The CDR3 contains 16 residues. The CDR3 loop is CASSSVLGREDTEAFF. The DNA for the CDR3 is TGTGCCAGTAGTTCTGTCCTCGGCAGGGAGGACACTGAAGCTTTCTTT.

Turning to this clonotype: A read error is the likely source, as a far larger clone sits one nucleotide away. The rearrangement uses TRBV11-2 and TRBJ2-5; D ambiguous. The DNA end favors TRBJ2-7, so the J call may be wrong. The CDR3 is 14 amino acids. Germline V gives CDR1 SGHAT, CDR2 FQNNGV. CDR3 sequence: CASTPPFWADEQYF. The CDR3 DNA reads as TGTGCCAGCACCCCTCCGTTCTGGGCGGACGAGCAGTACTTC.

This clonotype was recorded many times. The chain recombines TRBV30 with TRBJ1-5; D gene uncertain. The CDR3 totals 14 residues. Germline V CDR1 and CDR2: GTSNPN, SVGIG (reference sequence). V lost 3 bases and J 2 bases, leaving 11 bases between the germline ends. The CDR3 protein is CAWRNQGGNQPQHF. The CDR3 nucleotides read TGTGCCTGGAGGAACCAAGGAGGCAATCAGCCCCAGCATTTT.

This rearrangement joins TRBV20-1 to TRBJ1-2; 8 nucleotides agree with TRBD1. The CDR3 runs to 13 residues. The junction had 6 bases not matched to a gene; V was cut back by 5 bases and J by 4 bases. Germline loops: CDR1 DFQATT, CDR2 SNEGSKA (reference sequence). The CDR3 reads CSAHRGLGYGYTF. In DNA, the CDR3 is TGCAGTGCTCACAGGGGGTTGGGCTATGGCTACACCTTC.

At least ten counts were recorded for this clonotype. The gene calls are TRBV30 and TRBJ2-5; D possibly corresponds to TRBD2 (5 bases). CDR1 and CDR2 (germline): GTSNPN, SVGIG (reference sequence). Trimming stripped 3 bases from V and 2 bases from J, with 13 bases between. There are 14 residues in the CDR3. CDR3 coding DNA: TGTGCCTGGAGCGGGAAGGGAAAACAAGAGACCCAGTACTTC. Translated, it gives CAWSGKGKQETQYF.

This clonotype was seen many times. The CDR3 sequence is CASSLDQTGRYGYTF. CDR3 sequence (DNA): TGTGCCAGCAGCTTAGATCAGACAGGGCGCTATGGCTACACCTTC. The chain couples TRBV11-3 to TRBJ1-2, with 7 nucleotides matching TRBD1. V lost 0 bases, J lost 4 bases, and 5 bases stayed unmatched. Germline assignment: CDR1 SGHNT and CDR2 YENEEA. The CDR3 spans 15 residues.

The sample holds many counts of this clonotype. CDR3 amino acids: CASPRPASGTDTQYF. The CDR3 region has the DNA TGTGCCAGTCCCAGGCCCGCTAGCGGCACAGATACGCAGTATTTT. V is TRBV18 and J is TRBJ2-3, with a weak D call TRBD2 (6 bases). The V gene lost 9 bases and the J gene lost 1 base, with 17 bases spanning the gap. The CDR3 is 15 amino acids. Per germline, CDR1 KGHSH and CDR2 LQKENI.

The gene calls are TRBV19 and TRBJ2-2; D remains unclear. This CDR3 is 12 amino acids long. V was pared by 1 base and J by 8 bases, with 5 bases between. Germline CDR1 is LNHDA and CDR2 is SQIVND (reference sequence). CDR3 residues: CASSIGLGELFF. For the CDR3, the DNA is TGTGCCAGTAGTATAGGGCTAGGGGAGCTGTTTTTT. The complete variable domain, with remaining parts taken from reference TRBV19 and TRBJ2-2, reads DGGITQSPKYLFRKEGQNVTLSCEQNLNHDAMYWYRQDPGQGLRLIYYSQIVNDFQKGDIAEGYSVSREKKESFPLTVTSAQKNPTAFYLCASSIGLGELFFGEGSRLTVL.

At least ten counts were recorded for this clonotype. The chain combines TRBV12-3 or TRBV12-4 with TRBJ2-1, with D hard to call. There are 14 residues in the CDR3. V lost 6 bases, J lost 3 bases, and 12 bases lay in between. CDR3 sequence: CASSSLNGYNEQFF. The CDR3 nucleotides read TGTGCCAGCAGCTCTTTAAACGGCTACAATGAGCAGTTCTTC.

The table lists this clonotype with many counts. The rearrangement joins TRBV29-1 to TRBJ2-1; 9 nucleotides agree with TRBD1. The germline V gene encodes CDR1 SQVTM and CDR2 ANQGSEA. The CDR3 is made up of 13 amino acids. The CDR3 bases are TGCAGTTACCCGGGACAGGGAGGCCATGAGCAGTTCTTC. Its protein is CSYPGQGGHEQFF.

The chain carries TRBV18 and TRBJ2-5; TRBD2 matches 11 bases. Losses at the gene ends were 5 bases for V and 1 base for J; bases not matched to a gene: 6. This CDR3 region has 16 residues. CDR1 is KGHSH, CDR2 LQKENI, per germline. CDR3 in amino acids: CASSSPGLAVQETQYF. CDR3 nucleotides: TGTGCCAGCTCAAGTCCGGGACTAGCGGTCCAAGAGACCCAGTACTTC.

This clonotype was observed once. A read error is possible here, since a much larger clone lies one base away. The CDR3 is CASGPLIPEGPYEQYF. The CDR3 DNA reads TGTGCCAGCGGCCCTCTAATCCCCGAGGGCCCCTACGAGCAGTACTTC. The J gene is TRBJ2-7, the V gene TRBV7-9, with D tentatively TRBD2 (5 bases). This CDR3 has 16 amino acids. V shed 8 bases and J shed 2 bases, with 22 bases lying between them. CDR1 and CDR2 (germline): SEHNR, FQNEAQ (reference sequence).